The 31 T cell receptor beta chains below were found in one sample sequenced in a study of blood T cell repertoires in COVID-19. The method was immunoSEQ multiplex PCR; TCRdb's version includes in-frame clones alone and lacks a portion of them. Here the sample spans fewer than 400,000 clones, around 90% being singletons. The sequenced sample was peripheral blood. These receptors came from a woman under 40 with COVID-19, enrolled during active disease.

The chain employs TRBV3-1 (or the pseudogene TRBV3-2) and TRBJ1-1; 7 positions match TRBD1. CDR3 length equals 14 residues. CDR1 is LGHDT, CDR2 YNNKEL, per germline (reference sequence). V lost 4 bases, J lost 5 bases, and 7 bases stayed unmatched. DNA for the CDR3: TGTGCCAGCAGCCCGAGACAGGGCCGGACTGAAGCTTTCTTT. Translated: CASSPRQGRTEAFF.

The chain recombines TRBV5-1 with TRBJ2-2, with TRBD2 matching over 13 bases. From germline, CDR1 is SGHRS and CDR2 YFSETQ. V dropped 5 bases and J dropped 3; count of bases not matched to a gene: 1. The CDR3 runs to 15 residues. In DNA, the CDR3 is TGCGCCAGCAGTGGACTAGCGGGAGACACCGGGGAGCTGTTTTTT. Protein product: CASSGLAGDTGELFF.

The chain links TRBV6-5 to TRBJ1-1; 7 bases match TRBD1. Germline assignment: CDR1 MNHEY and CDR2 SVGAGI. V lost 5 bases and J lost 3; bases outside the gene matches: 3. This CDR3 comprises 13 residues. CDR3 nucleotide sequence: TGTGCCAGCAGTACTACAGGGGACACTGAAGCTTTCTTT. Translation gives CASSTTGDTEAFF.

The chain is built from TRBV30 and TRBJ1-2, with 7 bases that match TRBD1. Trimming cost V 4 bases and J 4 bases; bases outside gene matches: 9. Germline V gives CDR1 GTSNPN, CDR2 SVGIG (reference sequence). CDR3 length equals 14 residues. CDR3 protein: CAWTSGTVSYGYTF. The CDR3, as DNA: TGTGCCTGGACTTCGGGGACAGTCAGCTATGGCTACACCTTC.

This clone came up once. V usage is TRBV29-1 and J usage is TRBJ1-4; perhaps TRBD1 as D (5 bases). Germline values: CDR1 SQVTM, CDR2 ANQGSEA. The CDR3 extends over 13 amino acids. Trimming took 5 bases from V and 0 from J, leaving 7 bases between them. The CDR3 DNA reads as TGCAGCGTTAGGGGTGCAACTAATGAAAAACTGTTTTTT. It encodes CSVRGATNEKLFF.

This chain joins TRBV2 and TRBJ1-5; D not certain. Germline loops: CDR1 SNHLY, CDR2 FYNNEI. Trimming removed 4 bases from V and 1 base from J, with 11 bases in between. The CDR3 extends over 15 amino acids. This CDR3 is CASSGAGRSNQPQHF. The CDR3 DNA reads as TGTGCCAGCAGTGGCGCAGGTAGGAGCAATCAGCCCCAGCATTTT. The full variable domain, with the rest looked up from reference TRBV2 and TRBJ1-5, is EPEVTQTPSHQVTQMGQEVILRCVPISNHLYFYWYRQILGQKVEFLVSFYNNEISEKSEIFDDQFSVERPDGSNFTLKIRSTKLEDSAMYFCASSGAGRSNQPQHFGDGTRLSIL.

The chain carries TRBV5-1 and TRBJ2-2; 8 bases agree with TRBD2. The length of the CDR3 is 18 residues. After removal of 4 bases from V and 0 bases from J, the junction contained 11 bases not matched to a gene. The V gene's germline CDR1 is SGHRS and CDR2 YFSETQ. This chain's CDR3 is CASSRRGMTSANTGELFF. CDR3 DNA sequence: TGCGCCAGCAGCAGAAGGGGAATGACTAGCGCGAACACCGGGGAGCTGTTTTTT.

This rearrangement joins TRBV5-6 to TRBJ1-2; D not certain. Germline V gene data show CDR1 as SGHDT and CDR2 as YYEEEE. With 4 bases removed from V and 4 bases from J, the gap between germline ends came to 17 bases. The CDR3 runs to 15 residues. As DNA, the CDR3 is TGTGCCAGCAGCCGCTCACGGCAGAGCGTCTATGGCTACACCTTC. It translates to CASSRSRQSVYGYTF.

The chain employs TRBV5-1 and TRBJ1-1, with 8 bases aligning to TRBD1. The CDR3 consists of 15 residues. V was clipped by 4 bases and J by 1 base; unmatched bases: 6. Germline CDR1 SGHRS, CDR2 YFSETQ. The CDR3 coding sequence is TGCGCCAGCAGCCCGGACGGACAGGGGAACACTGAAGCTTTCTTT. It yields the protein CASSPDGQGNTEAFF.

This rearrangement joins TRBV6-4 to TRBJ2-1; 9 bases are a match to TRBD2. There are 17 residues in the CDR3. Germline CDR1 is MRHNA and CDR2 is SNTAGT. V gave up 6 bases and J gave up 2 bases; unmatched junction bases: 11. The CDR3 reads CASSLYSGRKPYNEQFF. The CDR3 DNA reads as TGTGCCAGCAGCCTCTATAGCGGGAGAAAACCCTACAATGAGCAGTTCTTC.

The chain recombines TRBV5-6 with TRBJ1-1; tentative D call: TRBD1 (5 bases). Deletions cut 0 bases from V and 11 bases from J, with 14 bases between. Germline CDR1 SGHDT, CDR2 YYEEEE. The CDR3 loop spans 13 amino acids. DNA for the CDR3: TGTGCCAGCAGCTTGGTTTCGCAGGGCTCGGCTTTCTTT. It codes for CASSLVSQGSAFF.

V gene TRBV19 combines with J gene TRBJ1-1, with D maybe TRBD1 (6 bases). The CDR3 covers 13 residues. Germline-derived CDR1 and CDR2 are LNHDA and SQIVND (reference sequence). The V end lost 4 bases, the J end lost 7 bases, and 13 bases lay between the germline ends. The CDR3 DNA is TGTGCCAGTAGTAGGGCAGGGGTGGATGAAGCTTTCTTT. Protein product: CASSRAGVDEAFF. The variable domain in full, completed from reference TRBV19 and TRBJ1-1, reads DGGITQSPKYLFRKEGQNVTLSCEQNLNHDAMYWYRQDPGQGLRLIYYSQIVNDFQKGDIAEGYSVSREKKESFPLTVTSAQKNPTAFYLCASSRAGVDEAFFGQGTRLTVV.

The chain employs TRBV19 and TRBJ1-5; D remains unclear. The CDR3 totals 13 residues. Germline CDR1 LNHDA, CDR2 SQIVND (reference sequence). V was trimmed by 6 bases and J by 5 bases, leaving 11 bases between them. In DNA form, the CDR3 reads TGTGCCAGTAGCCTTGGGCGGGATCAGCCCCAGCATTTT. This codes for CASSLGRDQPQHF.

V is TRBV5-4 and J is TRBJ1-2; D is perhaps TRBD1 (5 bases). CDR1 and CDR2 (germline): SGHNT, YYREEE (reference sequence). Between the trimmed V and J ends, which lost 1 base and 5 bases, there was a span of 18 bases. This CDR3 has 16 residues. In DNA form, the CDR3 reads TGTGCCAGCAGCTTGATTCTCGGACGGGGGTCATATGGCTACACCTTC. Protein: CASSLILGRGSYGYTF. Full variable domain (rest looked up from reference TRBV5-4 and TRBJ1-2): ETGVTQSPTHLIKTRGQQVTLRCSSQSGHNTVSWYQQALGQGPQFIFQYYREEENGRGNFPPRFSGLQFPNYSSELNVNALELDDSALYLCASSLILGRGSYGYTFGSGTRLTVV.

The chain couples TRBV6-5 to TRBJ2-1; 9 nucleotides line up with TRBD1. The CDR3 contains 16 residues. V lost 2 bases to trimming and J lost 7 bases; unmatched junction nucleotides: 9. Germline CDR1 MNHEY, CDR2 SVGAGI. The CDR3 is CASSYDWDRVGNEQFF. CDR3 coding DNA: TGTGCCAGCAGTTACGATTGGGACAGGGTGGGTAATGAGCAGTTCTTC.

This clone was seen only a few times. The gene calls are TRBV28 and TRBJ1-2; possibly TRBD1 for D (5 bases). V was trimmed by 7 bases and J by 7 bases, leaving 16 bases between them. This CDR3 contains 13 residues. Germline V CDR1 and CDR2: MDHEN, SYDVKM. DNA of the CDR3: TGTGCCAGCATTCCAGGGCGAATAGGTGGCTACACCTTC. Its translation is CASIPGRIGGYTF.

This clone has just one count. This chain joins TRBV6-5 and TRBJ1-1, with 7 bases that match TRBD1. V was clipped by 10 bases and J by 2 bases; unmatched bases: 4. Germline CDR1 reads MNHEY; CDR2 reads SVGAGI. This CDR3 is 12 amino acids long. CDR3 in amino acids: CATQGINTEAFF. CDR3 nucleotides: TGTGCCACACAGGGGATCAACACTGAAGCTTTCTTT.

The chain joins TRBV2 to TRBJ2-7, with no clear D. Germline V lookup: CDR1 SNHLY, CDR2 FYNNEI. Deletions cut 6 bases from V and 6 bases from J, with 12 bases between. The CDR3 is 12 amino acids. CDR3 loop: CASRENSPEQYF. The CDR3 DNA sequence: TGTGCCAGCAGGGAAAACAGTCCCGAGCAGTACTTC.

The rearrangement links TRBV4-2 to TRBJ1-5, with TRBD1 as a possible D gene (5 bases). CDR1 and CDR2 from the germline V gene are LGHNA and YNFKEQ. The CDR3 covers 15 residues. Trimming stripped 0 bases from V and 7 bases from J, with 13 bases between. The CDR3 DNA is TGTGCCAGCAGCCAAGAATCACAGGCTGGACAGCCCCAGCATTTT. Amino acids: CASSQESQAGQPQHF.

The chain is built from TRBV6-2 or TRBV6-3 and TRBJ2-7, with D possibly matching TRBD1 (6 bases). Germline V CDR1 and CDR2: MNHEY, SVGEGT. Deletions cut 6 bases from V and 3 bases from J, with 18 bases between. The CDR3 consists of 15 residues. The CDR3 sequence: CASSQGAGVFYEQYF. The DNA for the CDR3 is TGTGCCAGCAGCCAGGGCGCAGGGGTCTTCTACGAGCAGTACTTC.

This clone was counted once. The chain recombines TRBV4-2 with TRBJ1-1; weak D call: TRBD1 (5 bases). Germline V gene lookup returns CDR1 LGHNA and CDR2 YNFKEQ. V dropped 2 bases and J dropped 5 bases, with 12 bases sitting between them. CDR3 length equals 14 residues. CDR3 coding DNA: TGTGCCAGCAGCCAACCTCAGGGTGAAACTGAAGCTTTCTTT. Translated, it gives CASSQPQGETEAFF.

The chain is built from TRBV19 and TRBJ2-2; possible D gene TRBD2, 5 bases. Trimming left V 1 base short and J 7 bases short, with 10 bases between. The CDR3 contains 14 residues. Germline loops: CDR1 LNHDA, CDR2 SQIVND (reference sequence). The CDR3: CASSIAGIGGELFF. In nucleotides, the CDR3 is TGTGCCAGTAGTATAGCGGGAATCGGCGGGGAGCTGTTTTTT.

The chain uses TRBV28 and TRBJ1-4, with D hard to call. With 6 bases removed from V and 8 bases from J, the gap between germline ends came to 7 bases. The CDR3 spans 11 residues. Germline-derived CDR1 and CDR2 are MDHEN and SYDVKM. The CDR3 is CASSLKEKLFF. Here the CDR3 DNA reads TGTGCCAGCAGCCTAAAGGAAAAACTGTTTTTT.

The V gene is TRBV30, the J gene TRBJ1-1; 8 bases fit TRBD1. This CDR3 is 13 amino acids long. Germline assignment: CDR1 GTSNPN and CDR2 SVGIG (reference sequence). Germline trimming cut 4 bases from V and 5 bases from J; bases unmatched to any gene: 6. The CDR3 reads CAWTPGQVTEAFF. The DNA of the CDR3 is TGTGCCTGGACTCCGGGACAGGTTACTGAAGCTTTCTTT. The entire variable domain, with the rest obtained from reference TRBV30 and TRBJ1-1, is as follows: SQTIHQWPATLVQPVGSPLSLECTVEGTSNPNLYWYRQAAGRGLQLLFYSVGIGQISSEVPQNLSASRPQDRQFILSSKKLLLSDSGFYLCAWTPGQVTEAFFGQGTRLTVV.

The rearrangement uses TRBV2 and TRBJ1-4, with 7 nucleotides matching TRBD1. CDR3 size: 14 residues. Germline V CDR1 and CDR2: SNHLY, FYNNEI. J gave up 8 bases and V 10 bases, and 13 bases lay outside the gene matches. The chain's CDR3 is CATSTQGGYEKLFF. The CDR3 DNA sequence: TGTGCCACCTCAACCCAGGGGGGCTACGAAAAACTGTTTTTT. Full variable domain (remainder filled in from reference TRBV2 and TRBJ1-4): EPEVTQTPSHQVTQMGQEVILRCVPISNHLYFYWYRQILGQKVEFLVSFYNNEISEKSEIFDDQFSVERPDGSNFTLKIRSTKLEDSAMYFCATSTQGGYEKLFFGSGTQLSVL.

The gene calls are TRBV28 and TRBJ1-3; D is perhaps TRBD1 (6 bases). The V gene's germline CDR1 is MDHEN and CDR2 SYDVKM. CDR3 length: 14 residues. Trimming pared 6 bases from V and 0 bases from J, leaving 9 bases between. The CDR3 DNA reads as TGTGCCAGCAGAGTCAGGGGCTCTGGAAACACCATATATTTT. Amino acid sequence: CASRVRGSGNTIYF.

This rearrangement joins TRBV19 to TRBJ1-1, with D hard to call. CDR1 and CDR2 from the germline V gene are LNHDA and SQIVND (reference sequence). The CDR3 runs 14 residues. V was cut by 5 bases and J by 1 base, with 11 bases left in between. The DNA of the CDR3 is TGTGCCAGTAGTTCCCGTACAGCGAACACTGAAGCTTTCTTT. Amino acid sequence: CASSSRTANTEAFF.

The genes are TRBV4-1 and TRBJ1-1; 8 bases fit TRBD1. Losses at the gene ends were 4 bases for V and 0 bases for J; bases not matched to a gene: 7. This CDR3 spans 16 amino acids. Germline V CDR1 and CDR2: MGHRA, YSYEKL. The CDR3 loop is CASSPGTGVMNTEAFF. The CDR3 nucleotides read TGCGCCAGCAGCCCCGGGACAGGCGTCATGAACACTGAAGCTTTCTTT.

The chain couples TRBV27 to TRBJ1-3; the D gene is possibly TRBD1 (6 bases). Between the trimmed V and J ends, which lost 2 bases and 2 bases, there was a span of 16 bases. The CDR3 runs 17 residues. The germline CDR1 and CDR2 sequences are MNHEY and SMNVEV (reference sequence). This CDR3 reads CASSLTQGSGAGNTIYF. The DNA for the CDR3 is TGTGCCAGCAGTTTAACACAGGGCTCCGGGGCTGGAAACACCATATATTTT.

This clone appeared a single time. The chain combines TRBV15 with TRBJ1-3; D gene ambiguous. Trimming pared 0 bases from V and 0 bases from J, leaving 9 bases between. CDR1 is LNHNV, CDR2 YYDKDF, per germline (reference sequence). CDR3 length: 16 residues. The chain's CDR3 is CATSRDPMSSGNTIYF. In DNA, the CDR3 is TGTGCCACCAGCAGAGATCCCATGAGCTCTGGAAACACCATATATTTT.

The rearrangement links TRBV2 to TRBJ2-5; 7 bases align to TRBD2. Germline loops: CDR1 SNHLY, CDR2 FYNNEI. J lost 2 bases, V lost 4 bases, and 7 bases had no gene match. The CDR3 has 15 amino acids. CDR3: CASSGSGGPQETQYF. In nucleotides, the CDR3 is TGTGCCAGCAGTGGTTCGGGAGGCCCTCAAGAGACCCAGTACTTC.